This is a list of T cell receptor beta chains from one sample in a study of T cells after yellow fever vaccination. From the 5' RACE reads, TCRdb called clonotypes with MiXCR, one entry per CDR3 protein. The data show 400,000 to 450,000 distinct CDR3 sequences, with 18% seen just once and roughly a sixth held by the top ten. The source material was PBMCs, sampled before the yellow fever booster vaccination. These receptors all stem from a man aged 18 to 29 who received the YFV17D yellow fever vaccine. Each CDR3 is given with its conserved first and last residue. Each record gives: V gene, J gene, clone size, D gene, CDR3 length, CDR3 protein, CDR3 DNA. D genes are given only for firm matches. Size values are once, few and many counts, or a class for expanded clones, and some rows have none.

V: TRBV6-5
J: TRBJ1-1
size: few
D: NA
length: 13
CDR3: CASSYSGHYVPDF
DNA: TGTGCCAGCAGTTATTCGGGACACTATGTTCCCGACTTT

V: TRBV11-1
J: TRBJ2-1
size: NA
D: NA
length: 12
CDR3: CASSYTGREQFF
DNA: TGTGCCAGCAGTTACACAGGGCGCGAGCAGTTCTTC

V: TRBV18
J: TRBJ2-5
size: NA
D: NA
length: 13
CDR3: CASSPGNQETQYF
DNA: TGTGCCAGCTCACCAGGCAATCAAGAGACCCAGTACTTC

V: TRBV20-1
J: TRBJ2-1
size: NA
D: NA
length: 13
CDR3: CSARVQPNNEQFF
DNA: TGCAGTGCTAGAGTGCAACCGAACAATGAGCAGTTCTTC

V: TRBV5-1
J: TRBJ1-3
size: few
D: TRBD1
length: 14
CDR3: CASSYRGPENTIYF
DNA: TGCGCCAGCAGTTACAGGGGTCCCGAAAACACCATATATTTT

V: TRBV12-3/TRBV12-4
J: TRBJ1-2
size: NA
D: NA
length: 15
CDR3: CASIPGAASNYGYTF
DNA: TGTGCCAGCATCCCGGGGGCAGCCTCTAACTATGGCTACACCTTC

V: TRBV7-2
J: TRBJ1-2
size: few
D: NA
length: 14
CDR3: CASSLDRLPDGYTF
DNA: TGTGCCAGCAGCTTAGACAGGCTTCCCGATGGCTACACCTTC

V: TRBV5-1
J: TRBJ1-1
size: NA
D: NA
length: 15
CDR3: CASSLGVTGNTEAFF
DNA: TGCGCCAGCAGCTTGGGGGTAACAGGGAACACTGAAGCTTTCTTT

V: TRBV12-3/TRBV12-4
J: TRBJ2-2
size: few
D: TRBD1
length: 14
CDR3: CASTGTGYTGELFF
DNA: TGTGCCAGCACCGGGACAGGGTACACCGGGGAGCTGTTTTTT

V: TRBV11-2
J: TRBJ2-7
size: NA
D: TRBD1
length: 13
CDR3: CASSGDRYYEQYF
DNA: TGTGCCAGCAGCGGGGACAGGTACTACGAGCAGTACTTC